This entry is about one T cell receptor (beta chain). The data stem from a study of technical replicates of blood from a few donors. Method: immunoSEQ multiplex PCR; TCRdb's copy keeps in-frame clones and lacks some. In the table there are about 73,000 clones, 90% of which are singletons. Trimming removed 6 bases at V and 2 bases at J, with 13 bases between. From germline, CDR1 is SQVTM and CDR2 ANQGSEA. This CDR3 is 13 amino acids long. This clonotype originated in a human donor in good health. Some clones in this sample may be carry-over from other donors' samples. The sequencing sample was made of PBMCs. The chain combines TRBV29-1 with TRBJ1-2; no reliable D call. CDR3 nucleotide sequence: TGCAGCGTACCCAGTCAGAAGAACTATGGCTACACCTTC. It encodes CSVPSQKNYGYTF. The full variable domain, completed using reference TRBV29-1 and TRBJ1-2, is SAVISQKPSRDICQRGTSLTIQCQVDSQVTMMFWYRQQPGQSLTLIATANQGSEATYESGFVIDKFPISRPNLTFSTLTVSNMSPEDSSIYLCSVPSQKNYGYTFGSGTRLTVV.